The next 24 T cell receptor beta chains were all read from a single sample in a study of CXCR3-negative and CXCR3-positive naive CD8 T cells. The TRB libraries of cDNA were built by UMI-labeled 5' RACE. TCRdb reanalyzed the 5' RACE reads, giving one entry per CDR3 protein sequence and no DNA. The listing records around 160,000 distinct CDR3 sequences. Study findings and constraints: For CXCR3-positive naive cells, TRB CDR3s were more hydrophobic than those of CXCR3-negative naive cells.

The antigens these receptors bind are not known. The source material was naive CXCR3+ CD8+ T cells from blood. The sample's subset: CD45RO-CCR7+CD27+CD95- naive CD8+ T cells expressing CXCR3 (TNR3+). The source is a human donor in good health. Some clones in this sample may be carry-over from other donors' samples.

The chain combines TRBV7-3 with TRBJ2-1; the D gene TCRdb calls, TRBD1, cannot be checked with no DNA. CDR1 and CDR2 (germline): SGHTA, FQGTGA. This CDR3 contains 15 residues. CDR3 sequence reads: CASSSRDRLYNEQFF.

CDR3 loop: CASSPVVAGGADTQYF. This chain joins TRBV2 and TRBJ2-3; TCRdb calls TRBD2, which cannot be checked without DNA. This CDR3 comprises 16 residues. Germline V lookup: CDR1 SNHLY, CDR2 FYNNEI.

This chain uses TRBV25-1 with TRBJ1-4; TCRdb outputs TRBD1, but without DNA this stays unchecked. Per the germline V gene, CDR1 is MGHDK and CDR2 is SYGVNS. This CDR3 has 16 amino acids. CDR3 region: CASRGPSSDRGEKLFF.

This sequence joins TRBV5-1 and TRBJ2-6; the TCRdb call, TRBD1, lacks DNA for checking. The CDR3 spans 16 residues. From germline, CDR1 is SGHRS and CDR2 YFSETQ. The CDR3 sequence: CASRPGTGVGANVLTF.

CDR3 sequence: CASTARGLGGSRTGELFF. The chain recombines TRBV6-5 with TRBJ2-2; TCRdb selects TRBD1, and the lack of DNA leaves this call unchecked. Germline V gene data show CDR1 as MNHEY and CDR2 as SVGAGI. The CDR3 extends over 18 amino acids.

The chain couples TRBV6-2 or TRBV6-3 to TRBJ2-1; checking the TCRdb D call of TRBD2 is not possible without DNA. CDR1 and CDR2 (germline): MNHEY, SVGEGT. This CDR3 has 13 amino acids. The CDR3 region is CASSPRTSGSLHF.

The chain employs TRBV4-2 and TRBJ2-3; TCRdb gives TRBD1 as the D gene, but with no DNA this cannot be confirmed. Germline-derived CDR1 and CDR2 are LGHNA and YNFKEQ. The CDR3 totals 16 residues. The CDR3 sequence is CASSQSVGGGTDTQYF.

The gene calls are TRBV10-3 and TRBJ2-3; TCRdb designates TRBD2, a call that cannot be tested without DNA. The CDR3 sequence is 17 residues long. CDR1 is ENHRY, CDR2 SYGVKD, per germline. The CDR3 loop reads CAISPPRLAGAEDTQYF.

V and J are TRBV14 and TRBJ2-3; the D call of TRBD2 rests on TCRdb alone, since no DNA is present to check it. This CDR3 spans 20 amino acids. Germline V gives CDR1 SGHDN, CDR2 FVKESK. The CDR3 loop reads CASSQCQGFFAGGVADTQYF. Filled out from reference TRBV14 and TRBJ2-3, the complete variable domain reads EAGVTQFPSHSVIEKGQTVTLRCDPISGHDNLYWYRRVMGKEIKFLLHFVKESKQDESGMPNNRFLAERTGGTYSTLKVQPAELEDSGVYFCASSQCQGFFAGGVADTQYFGPGTRLTVL.

V is TRBV7-8 and J is TRBJ2-1. From germline, CDR1 is SGHVS and CDR2 FQNEAQ. CDR3 length: 14 amino acids. The chain's CDR3 is CASKAGEVAFEQFF.

The rearrangement links TRBV6-1 to TRBJ2-3; TCRdb's assignment of TRBD2 cannot be checked, as there is no DNA. In germline, CDR1 is MNHNS, CDR2 SASEGT. CDR3 size: 15 residues. CDR3 sequence: CASVGLAGSTDTQYF.

The V and J genes are TRBV7-3 and TRBJ2-5. Per germline, CDR1 SGHTA and CDR2 FQGTGA. The CDR3 is made up of 13 amino acids. The chain's CDR3 is CASSPDVGETQYF.

CDR3 sequence: CASSPGPGPDIYEQYF. This chain joins TRBV12-3 or TRBV12-4 and TRBJ2-7; the D gene TCRdb calls, TRBD1, cannot be checked with no DNA. The CDR3 is made up of 16 amino acids.

J is TRBJ2-7 and V is TRBV2; the D call from TCRdb, TRBD1, cannot be confirmed without DNA. Germline V lookup: CDR1 SNHLY, CDR2 FYNNEI. The CDR3 sequence is 13 residues long. The CDR3 loop reads CASEGTGGPEQYF.

The genes are TRBV6-2 or TRBV6-3 and TRBJ2-3; TCRdb's D gene call, TRBD1, goes unchecked for lack of DNA. CDR1 is MNHEY and CDR2 is SVGEGT in the germline V gene. CDR3 length equals 15 residues. The CDR3: CASRGLGAIGDTQYF.

The chain combines TRBV27 with TRBJ2-1; the TCRdb D gene call, TRBD2, has no DNA to confirm it. Germline values: CDR1 MNHEY, CDR2 SMNVEV (reference sequence). The CDR3 contains 14 residues. The CDR3 is CATRTIQSYNEQFF.

The chain is built from TRBV2 and TRBJ2-4; TCRdb proposes TRBD1, but this gene call is untestable without DNA. The CDR3 runs to 13 residues. The germline V gene encodes CDR1 SNHLY and CDR2 FYNNEI. CDR3: CASTPEPLDIQYF.

This chain uses TRBV19 with TRBJ1-5; TCRdb returns TRBD1, unconfirmable since there is no DNA. This CDR3 comprises 13 residues. Germline V gene data show CDR1 as LNHDA and CDR2 as SQIVND (reference sequence). The CDR3 loop is CASSEQEDQPQHF.

This chain joins TRBV29-1 and TRBJ2-3. Germline CDR1 and CDR2: SQVTM and ANQGSEA. CDR3 size: 14 residues. Here the CDR3 reads CSVEEAASTDTQYF.

V is TRBV6-2 or TRBV6-3 and J is TRBJ2-6; the TCRdb call, TRBD1, lacks DNA for checking. The CDR3 totals 14 residues. Germline CDR1 MNHEY, CDR2 SVGEGT. The chain's CDR3 is CASIGGKGANVLTF.

The V gene is TRBV29-1, the J gene TRBJ2-5. The CDR3 length is 13 residues. The V gene's germline CDR1 is SQVTM and CDR2 ANQGSEA. Here the CDR3 reads CSAGVGTQETQYF. Drawing the rest from reference TRBV29-1 and TRBJ2-5, the complete variable domain is SAVISQKPSRDICQRGTSLTIQCQVDSQVTMMFWYRQQPGQSLTLIATANQGSEATYESGFVIDKFPISRPNLTFSTLTVSNMSPEDSSIYLCSAGVGTQETQYFGPGTRLLVL.

The chain has TRBV4-1 and TRBJ1-1. From germline, CDR1 is MGHRA and CDR2 YSYEKL. The CDR3 is made up of 14 amino acids. The CDR3 is CASSQDKEYTEAFF.

J is TRBJ2-7 and V is TRBV23-1; the TCRdb D gene call, TRBD1, has no DNA to confirm it. TRBV23-1 is given ORF status, its function remaining uncertain. The CDR3 sequence is 18 residues long. The CDR3 here is CASRVTGTGFLIGYEQYF.

The chain recombines TRBV20-1 with TRBJ2-7; the TCRdb call, TRBD2, lacks DNA for checking. The germline CDR1 and CDR2 sequences are DFQATT and SNEGSKA (reference sequence). This CDR3 has 16 residues. CDR3 sequence reads: CSASLPGGLVIYEQYF.